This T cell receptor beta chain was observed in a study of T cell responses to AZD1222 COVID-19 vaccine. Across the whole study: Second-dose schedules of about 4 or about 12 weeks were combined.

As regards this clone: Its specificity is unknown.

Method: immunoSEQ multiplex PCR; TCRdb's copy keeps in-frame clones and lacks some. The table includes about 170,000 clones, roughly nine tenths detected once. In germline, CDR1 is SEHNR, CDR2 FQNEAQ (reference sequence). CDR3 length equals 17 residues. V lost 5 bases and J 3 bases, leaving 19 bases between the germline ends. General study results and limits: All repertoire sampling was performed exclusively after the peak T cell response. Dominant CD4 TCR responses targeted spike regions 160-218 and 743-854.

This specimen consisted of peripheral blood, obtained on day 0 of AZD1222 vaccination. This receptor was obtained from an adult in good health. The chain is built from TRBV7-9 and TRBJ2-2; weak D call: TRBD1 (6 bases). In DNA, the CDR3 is TGTGCCAGCAGCACGGGCCCTACAGGGACCTACACCGGGGAGCTGTTTTTT. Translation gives CASSTGPTGTYTGELFF.